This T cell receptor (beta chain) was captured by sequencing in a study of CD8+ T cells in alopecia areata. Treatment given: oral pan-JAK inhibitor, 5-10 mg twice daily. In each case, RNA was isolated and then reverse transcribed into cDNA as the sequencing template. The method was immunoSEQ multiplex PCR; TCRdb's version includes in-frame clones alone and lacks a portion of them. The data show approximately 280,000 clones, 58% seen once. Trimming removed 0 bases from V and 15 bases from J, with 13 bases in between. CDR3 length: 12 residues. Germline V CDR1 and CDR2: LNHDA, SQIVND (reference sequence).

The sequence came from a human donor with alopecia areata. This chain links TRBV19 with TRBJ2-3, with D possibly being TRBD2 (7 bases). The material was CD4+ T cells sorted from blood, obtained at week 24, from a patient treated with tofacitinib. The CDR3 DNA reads TGTGCCAGTAGTATAGAGCGGCGGGGGCTATATTTT. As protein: CASSIERRGLYF.